Listed below are T cell receptor beta chains from one sample, sequenced in a study of T cell repertoires in ileal Crohn's disease. Using immunoSEQ multiplex PCR, the repertoire was profiled, and TCRdb retains in-frame clones only, with some absent. The data show about 12,000 clones, 75% to 90% seen once. Sample: ileal tissue. Source of these receptors: an adult with Crohn's disease. CDR3s include the opening cysteine and the closing phenylalanine or tryptophan. D genes are given only for firm matches. Size tells how often a clone was seen (once, few, many) or the class of an expanded clone, and some rows leave it out.

d_gene	abundance	v_gene	j_gene	CDR3aa	CDR3nt
NA	NA	TRBV2	TRBJ2-7	CASSEERSYEQYF	TGTGCCAGCAGTGAAGAACGGTCCTACGAGCAGTACTTC
TRBD2	few	TRBV6-1	TRBJ2-5	CASSELAGGPETQYF	TGTGCCAGCAGTGAATTAGCGGGGGGGCCAGAGACCCAGTACTTC
NA	NA	TRBV4-2	TRBJ1-1	CASSQAPDRLNTEAFF	TGTGCCAGCAGCCAGGCTCCAGACAGACTGAACACTGAAGCTTTCTTT
TRBD1	NA	TRBV7-6	TRBJ2-1	CASSPYPDRALNNEQFF	TGTGCCAGCAGCCCCTACCCCGACAGGGCCCTAAACAATGAGCAGTTCTTC
NA	NA	TRBV21-1	TRBJ1-2	CASSKAGTVSYGYTF	TGTGCCAGCAGCAAAGCCGGGACAGTAAGCTATGGCTACACCTTC
TRBD2	NA	TRBV7-9	TRBJ2-7	CASTALAGGSYEQYF	TGTGCCAGCACTGCCCTAGCGGGGGGGTCCTACGAGCAGTACTTC
NA	NA	TRBV11-3	TRBJ1-1	CVSSPLFREFDTEAFF	TGTGTCAGCAGCCCTCTCTTCAGGGAATTTGACACTGAAGCTTTCTTT
TRBD2	NA	TRBV27	TRBJ2-7	CASRKSPERGATYEQYF	TGTGCCAGCAGGAAATCCCCAGAGCGGGGGGCCACCTACGAGCAGTACTTC
TRBD1	NA	TRBV29-1	TRBJ2-3	CSAWTGAGADTQYF	TGCAGCGCCTGGACAGGGGCGGGGGCAGATACGCAGTATTTT
NA	NA	TRBV30	TRBJ2-3	CAWSLNLYTDTQYF	TGTGCCTGGAGTCTTAACTTGTACACAGATACGCAGTATTTT
NA	NA	TRBV7-9	TRBJ1-2	CASSLGALEGYTF	TGTGCCAGCAGCTTAGGGGCACTAGAAGGCTACACCTTC
TRBD1	few	TRBV7-3	TRBJ1-2	CASRETGGAGYGYTF	TGTGCCAGCAGGGAGACAGGGGGCGCTGGCTATGGCTACACCTTC
NA	NA	TRBV18	TRBJ2-6	CASSRVDTAGSGANVLTF	TGTGCCAGCTCACGAGTCGACACTGCTGGGTCTGGGGCCAACGTCCTGACTTTC
TRBD1	NA	TRBV5-4	TRBJ2-7	CASSLGGTGGVEQYF	TGTGCCAGCAGCTTGGGAGGGACAGGGGGCGTCGAGCAGTACTTC
TRBD2	NA	TRBV2	TRBJ2-5	CASSVGGGPQETQYF	TGTGCCAGCAGTGTCGGGGGAGGGCCCCAAGAGACCCAGTACTTC
NA	NA	TRBV2	TRBJ2-5	CASRPEETQYF	TGTGCCAGCAGACCAGAAGAGACCCAGTACTTC
NA	NA	TRBV5-1	TRBJ2-1	CASSSQNSNEQFF	TGCGCCAGCAGCTCCCAGAATTCCAATGAGCAGTTCTTC
TRBD2	once	TRBV19	TRBJ2-1	CASSIDVSGRAFDEQFF	TGTGCCAGTAGTATAGATGTAAGCGGGAGGGCCTTCGATGAGCAGTTCTTC
NA	NA	TRBV9	TRBJ2-3	CASSAGGADTQYF	TGTGCCAGCAGCGCGGGTGGTGCAGATACGCAGTATTTT
NA	medium-sized	TRBV2	TRBJ1-1	CASNRAVDEAFF	TGTGCCAGCAACAGGGCGGTAGATGAAGCTTTCTTT
TRBD1	NA	TRBV7-2	TRBJ1-4	CASTQGGAGEKLFF	TGTGCCAGCACCCAAGGGGGCGCGGGGGAAAAACTGTTTTTT
NA	NA	TRBV2	TRBJ1-3	CASSESSSGNTIYF	TGTGCCAGCAGTGAAAGTAGCTCTGGAAACACCATATATTTT
TRBD1	NA	TRBV7-9	TRBJ2-7	CASSLAGTGVTYEQYF	TGTGCCAGCAGCTTAGCTGGGACAGGGGTTACCTACGAGCAGTACTTC
TRBD1	NA	TRBV27	TRBJ2-7	CASSLGTEYEQYF	TGTGCCAGCAGTTTGGGGACAGAGTACGAGCAGTACTTC
NA	NA	TRBV5-1	TRBJ1-1	CASSLGGKPTEAFF	TGCGCCAGCAGCTTAGGCGGAAAGCCGACTGAAGCTTTCTTT
TRBD1	NA	TRBV6-1	TRBJ2-2	CASSALTGGTGELFF	TGTGCCAGCAGTGCACTGACAGGGGGGACGGGGGAGCTGTTTTTT
TRBD1	few	TRBV30	TRBJ1-3	CAWSETGGRGNTIYF	TGTGCCTGGAGCGAAACAGGGGGCCGTGGAAACACCATATATTTT
TRBD2	NA	TRBV2	TRBJ2-7	CANSTGTSGKEYF	TGTGCCAACAGTACCGGGACTAGCGGGAAGGAGTACTTC
NA	NA	TRBV4-2	TRBJ2-5	CASSQEGAGETQYF	TGTGCCAGCAGCCAAGAGGGGGCCGGGGAGACCCAGTACTTC
TRBD2	NA	TRBV6-6	TRBJ2-5	CASSYSGEGVGTQYF	TGTGCCAGCAGTTACTCGGGGGAGGGAGTCGGGACCCAGTACTTC
TRBD1	NA	TRBV19	TRBJ1-1	CASPGTGVSSTEAFF	TGTGCCAGTCCCGGGACAGGGGTAAGTAGCACTGAAGCTTTCTTT
NA	NA	TRBV7-2	TRBJ1-6	CASSWGGPRNSPLHF	TGTGCCAGCAGCTGGGGGGGCCCGAGGAATTCACCCCTCCACTTT
TRBD1	NA	TRBV7-7	TRBJ1-4	CASSFDRGGKLFF	TGTGCCAGCAGCTTTGACAGGGGCGGAAAACTGTTTTTT
NA	NA	TRBV2	TRBJ2-1	CASSEGRGDFYEQFF	TGTGCCAGCAGTGAGGGGAGGGGGGATTTTTATGAGCAGTTCTTC
NA	NA	TRBV6-1	TRBJ1-1	CASRRGMNTEAFF	TGTGCCAGCAGAAGGGGCATGAACACTGAAGCTTTCTTT
NA	few	TRBV19	TRBJ1-5	CASSPPGQYNQPQHF	TGTGCCAGTAGTCCTCCCGGACAGTACAATCAGCCCCAGCATTTT
TRBD1	NA	TRBV18	TRBJ1-2	CASSPQGAGGYTF	TGTGCCAGCTCACCCCAGGGGGCAGGTGGCTACACCTTC
TRBD2	few	TRBV6-4	TRBJ2-5	CASSDSTSGGAETQYF	TGTGCCAGCAGTGACTCGACTAGCGGGGGGGCAGAGACCCAGTACTTC
NA	NA	TRBV10-3	TRBJ1-1	CAIRKDNQNTEAFF	TGTGCCATCAGGAAGGACAATCAGAACACTGAAGCTTTCTTT
TRBD1	NA	TRBV2	TRBJ1-5	CASSDRGLSNQPQHF	TGTGCCAGCAGTGACAGGGGGCTCAGCAATCAGCCCCAGCATTTT
TRBD2	once	TRBV19	TRBJ2-3	CASSMRAGGTDTQYF	TGTGCCAGTAGTATGAGGGCGGGAGGAACAGATACGCAGTATTTT
TRBD2	NA	TRBV6-5	TRBJ2-7	CASSYSTAGVGKQYF	TGTGCCAGCAGTTACTCGACGGCGGGAGTGGGAAAGCAGTACTTC
TRBD1	few	TRBV19	TRBJ1-5	CASSIEDRSYQPQHF	TGTGCCAGTAGTATAGAGGACAGGTCTTATCAGCCCCAGCATTTT
NA	NA	TRBV6-6	TRBJ2-3	CASSYEGGRDTQYF	TGTGCCAGCAGTTACGAAGGAGGGAGAGATACGCAGTATTTT
TRBD2	NA	TRBV2	TRBJ2-7	CASSAGTSGYEQYF	TGTGCCAGCAGCGCAGGGACTAGCGGCTACGAGCAGTACTTC
TRBD1	once	TRBV18	TRBJ1-1	CASSPRTGGTEAFF	TGTGCCAGCTCACCGCGGACAGGGGGCACTGAAGCTTTCTTT
NA	NA	TRBV7-9	TRBJ2-2	CASSFLSGELFF	TGTGCCAGCAGCTTCCTGTCCGGGGAGCTGTTTTTT
TRBD2	NA	TRBV4-1	TRBJ2-3	CASSLGREGTDTQYF	TGCGCCAGCAGCCTTGGGCGGGAGGGCACAGATACGCAGTATTTT